The present T cell receptor (beta chain) was sequenced within a study of T-cell reconstitution after alpha-beta-depleted transplantation in children. Trimming pared 4 bases from V and 2 bases from J, leaving 12 bases between. Per germline, CDR1 GTSNPN and CDR2 SVGIG (reference sequence). The CDR3 runs 13 residues. The TCRbeta library was prepared with unique molecular identifiers. TCRdb re-analysed the PCR reads in MiXCR, keeping a single row per CDR3 protein. The sample holds some 500,000 distinct CDR3 sequences, about 17% seen once. The gene calls are TRBV30 and TRBJ2-7; perhaps TRBD2 as D (5 bases). Sample: PBMCs from the stem cell graft donor, taken from the stem cell graft. The sequence derives from a human donor who donated a stem cell graft to a child with acute lymphoblastic leukemia. CDR3 in DNA: TGTGCCTGGATCCCGACTACTGCCTACGAGCAGTACTTC. As protein: CAWIPTTAYEQYF.